The subject of this entry is one T cell receptor beta chain. The antigen is not known. The PCR was carried out with 60 Vbeta primers and 13 Jbeta primers. Measured with immunoSEQ multiplex PCR; TCRdb has only the in-frame clones, and not every one. This sample has some 150,000 clones, with roughly 80% found just once. Germline values: CDR1 ENHRY, CDR2 SYGVKD. The trim removed 6 bases at V and 4 bases at J, leaving 9 bases unmatched. CDR3 size: 14 residues. This specimen comes from a study of cytomegalovirus exposure and HLA in healthy donors. Findings and caveats of the study: With high specificity and sensitivity, the classifier reportedly diagnosed cytomegalovirus status. Upon later analysis, TCR association rates were observed to vary by HLA locus, being highest for DRB1 and lowest for HLA-C.

The clonotype comes from a young man in good health and CMV-seropositive. Sequenced: PBMCs. This chain links TRBV10-3 with TRBJ2-7, with 7 bases matching TRBD1. CDR3 region: CAISRDSKIYEQYF. For the CDR3, the DNA is TGTGCCATCAGCCGGGACAGCAAAATTTACGAGCAGTACTTC.